These T cell receptor beta chains were read from a single sample in a study of blood T cell repertoires in COVID-19. The protocol was immunoSEQ multiplex PCR, while the TCRdb copy is restricted to in-frame clones and leaves out a portion. The data show about 330,000 clones, roughly 90% seen once. What was sequenced was PBMCs or T cells enriched from blood (not recorded which). These receptors were taken from a woman in her 30s who had recovered from COVID-19. The CDR3 runs from the conserved cysteine through the conserved F or W. Fields, in order: CDR3 length, D gene, V gene, J gene, clone size, CDR3 DNA, CDR3 protein. D genes are given only for firm matches. Only some rows state a clone size, as once, few, many or a class for expanded clones.

>16|TRBD2|TRBV5-5|TRBJ2-7|NA
TGTGCCAGCAGCTGGGGTACCGGGGGGGCCTCCTACGAGCAGTACTTC
CASSWGTGGASYEQYF
>16|NA|TRBV5-1|TRBJ1-3|NA
TGCGCCAGCAGCTTGTATCCTCCTAGCTCTGGAAACACCATATATTTT
CASSLYPPSSGNTIYF
>13|NA|TRBV6-5|TRBJ1-2|NA
TGTGCCAGCAGTTACTCCGGGGGCTATGGCTACACCTTC
CASSYSGGYGYTF
>14|NA|TRBV6-4|TRBJ2-3|NA
TGTGCCAGCAGTGACAGGGGCTTTGGAGATACGCAGTATTTT
CASSDRGFGDTQYF
>15|NA|TRBV4-1|TRBJ1-1|NA
TGCGCCAGCAGCGACTCGCAGGGGTTTGGCACTGAAGCTTTCTTT
CASSDSQGFGTEAFF
>15|TRBD1|TRBV5-1|TRBJ2-7|NA
TGCGCCAGCAGCCCGGGACAGGGTCGCCCCTACGAGCAGTACTTC
CASSPGQGRPYEQYF
>14|NA|TRBV28|TRBJ2-5|NA
TGTGCCAGCAGGCCTGAGGGGATCGGGGGGACCCAGTACTTC
CASRPEGIGGTQYF
>12|NA|TRBV7-9|TRBJ1-4|NA
TGTGCCAGCAGCCCTTCGGGGGAAAAACTGTTTTTT
CASSPSGEKLFF
>13|NA|TRBV5-1|TRBJ2-5|NA
TGCGCCAGCAGCTTGGGTCAGGGGGAGACCCAGTACTTC
CASSLGQGETQYF
>16|NA|TRBV2|TRBJ1-1|NA
TGTGCCAGCAGTGTGGGGGGGACCCTAATGAACACTGAAGCTTTCTTT
CASSVGGTLMNTEAFF
>16|TRBD1|TRBV19|TRBJ2-7|NA
TGTGCCAGTAGTATAGCCCCCTGGACAGGGGCACACGAGCAGTACTTC
CASSIAPWTGAHEQYF
>15|NA|TRBV19|TRBJ1-5|NA
TGTGCCAGTAGTCCCCGGGGGGTAGGCAATCAGCCCCAGCATTTT
CASSPRGVGNQPQHF
>13|TRBD1|TRBV6-6|TRBJ1-3|NA
TGTGCCAGCAGACAGGGGGGACAAAACACCATATATTTT
CASRQGGQNTIYF
>13|TRBD2|TRBV9|TRBJ2-7|NA
TGTGCCAGCAGCATTGGGACTAGCCCCGAGCAGTACTTC
CASSIGTSPEQYF
>18|TRBD1|TRBV7-2|TRBJ1-1|NA
TGTGCCAGCCTTTTCAGGGCCAGTCCAGGGGGGCGCCGAACTGAAGCTTTCTTT
CASLFRASPGGRRTEAFF
>16|NA|TRBV5-4|TRBJ2-4|NA
TGTGCCAGCAGCTTGGGGACAGATAGGCCCAAAAACATTCAGTACTTC
CASSLGTDRPKNIQYF
>18|TRBD2|TRBV4-1|TRBJ2-1|NA
TGCGCCAGCAGCCACGGGACTAGCGGGAGACGAGTGAACAATGAGCAGTTCTTC
CASSHGTSGRRVNNEQFF
>15|NA|TRBV4-2|TRBJ2-5|NA
TGTGCCAGCAGCCAAGATCGACAGGCCCCGATGACCCAGTACTTC
CASSQDRQAPMTQYF
>14|NA|TRBV7-2|TRBJ1-6|few
TGTGCCAGCAGCGTAGGGGCCCAGAGCTCACCCCTCCACTTT
CASSVGAQSSPLHF
>16|TRBD2|TRBV7-2|TRBJ2-3|NA
TGTGCCAGCAGTCTGACTAGCGCTACTGGCACTGGGACGCAGTATTTT
CASSLTSATGTGTQYF
>13|NA|TRBV15|TRBJ2-2|NA
TGTGCCACCAGCAGAGCAGGGGCCGGGGAGCTGTTTTTT
CATSRAGAGELFF
>17|TRBD1|TRBV5-1|TRBJ2-7|few
TGCGCCAGCAGCCAAATGAATCCGGGACAGGGGATCTACGAGCAGTACTTC
CASSQMNPGQGIYEQYF
>13|NA|TRBV6-5|TRBJ1-1|NA
TGTGCCACCCTCAAAGCGGGGAACACTGAAGCTTTCTTT
CATLKAGNTEAFF
>14|NA|TRBV6-1|TRBJ2-6|NA
TGTGCCAGCAGTGAGGACAGTGGGGCCAACGTCCTGACTTTC
CASSEDSGANVLTF
>16|TRBD1|TRBV4-1|TRBJ1-1|NA
TGCGCCAGCAGCCAAGGGGGACAGGGGACAAACACTGAAGCTTTCTTT
CASSQGGQGTNTEAFF
>13|NA|TRBV30|TRBJ1-2|NA
TGTGCCTGGACCGCCGGACGGGGTTTCGGCTACACCTTC
CAWTAGRGFGYTF
>15|TRBD2|TRBV5-1|TRBJ2-5|NA
TGCGCCAGCAGCTTGGTCGGGGAGGGCTCAGAGACCCAGTACTTC
CASSLVGEGSETQYF
>15|NA|TRBV7-2|TRBJ2-7|once
TGTGCCAGCAGCCCCACGGGGGACCCGCTCTACGAGCAGTACTTC
CASSPTGDPLYEQYF
>16|TRBD2|TRBV7-9|TRBJ2-3|NA
TGTGCCAGCAGCTTTGCCCCGGGACTAGCAACAGATACGCAGTATTTT
CASSFAPGLATDTQYF
>14|NA|TRBV18|TRBJ1-1|NA
TGTGCCAGCTCACCCCCGGTGACAGGCACTGAAGCTTTCTTT
CASSPPVTGTEAFF
>15|TRBD2|TRBV5-1|TRBJ2-7|once
TGCGCCAGCAGCCTGACCCTAGCGGGGTCCTACGAGCAGTACTTC
CASSLTLAGSYEQYF
>17|TRBD1|TRBV5-5|TRBJ1-3|NA
TGTGCCAGCAGCCTACCGGGACAGAGTATCTCTGGAAACACCATATATTTT
CASSLPGQSISGNTIYF
>15|TRBD1|TRBV4-1|TRBJ1-2|NA
TGCGCCAGCAGCCAAGTTATGGGACAGAGATATGGCTACACCTTC
CASSQVMGQRYGYTF
>15|NA|TRBV19|TRBJ2-3|NA
TGTGCCAGTAGTACAGGGGCCGGGACCACAGATACGCAGTATTTT
CASSTGAGTTDTQYF
>13|TRBD1|TRBV28|TRBJ1-2|NA
TGTGCCAGCAGAACAGGGGTTGGCTATGGCTACACCTTC
CASRTGVGYGYTF
>11|NA|TRBV28|TRBJ1-2|NA
TGTGCCAGCTGGGGCTCGAATGGCTACACCTTC
CASWGSNGYTF
>15|TRBD1|TRBV9|TRBJ2-3|NA
TGTGCCAGCAGCTCTAGCCTCAGGGGGCAGGATACGCAGTATTTT
CASSSSLRGQDTQYF
>15|NA|TRBV7-9|TRBJ1-1|NA
TGTGCCAGCAGCTTAGGGTGGACAGAGAACACTGAAGCTTTCTTT
CASSLGWTENTEAFF
>18|TRBD2|TRBV5-1|TRBJ2-3|NA
TGCGCCAGCAGCTTGGGCGGAGTAGCGGGAGGAATGACAGATACGCAGTATTTT
CASSLGGVAGGMTDTQYF
>14|NA|TRBV19|TRBJ2-7|NA
TGTGCCAGTAGTCTGACAGGACCCTCCACCGAGCAGTACTTC
CASSLTGPSTEQYF
>14|NA|TRBV28|TRBJ2-2|NA
TGTGCCAGCAGTTTCCAGGGGCTTTCCGGGGAGCTGTTTTTT
CASSFQGLSGELFF
>15|TRBD2|TRBV2|TRBJ2-5|once
TGTGCCAGCAGCCGGGAGGGAGGGTACCAAGAGACCCAGTACTTC
CASSREGGYQETQYF
>14|TRBD1|TRBV30|TRBJ2-7|NA
TGTGCCTGGAGTCTAGGGACAGCTACCTACGAGCAGTACTTC
CAWSLGTATYEQYF
>16|TRBD1|TRBV4-3|TRBJ2-1|NA
TGCGCCAGCAGCCAAGATGGGGCAGGGGGTTACAATGAGCAGTTCTTC
CASSQDGAGGYNEQFF
>16|TRBD2|TRBV3-1/TRBV3-2|TRBJ2-5|NA
TGTGCCAGCAGCATCCGGACTAGGTCAAGAGGAGAGACCCAGTACTTC
CASSIRTRSRGETQYF
>16|TRBD2|TRBV4-3|TRBJ2-3|NA
TGCGCCAGCAGCCAAGAGGGGACTAGGAGCACAGATACGCAGTATTTT
CASSQEGTRSTDTQYF
>13|NA|TRBV6-5|TRBJ1-2|once
TGTGCCAGCAGTTACACTTTATCCTATGGCTACACCTTC
CASSYTLSYGYTF
>17|NA|TRBV7-6|TRBJ1-5|NA
TGTGCCAGCAGCTTAAATTTAGGACAGTATAGCAATCAGCCCCAGCATTTT
CASSLNLGQYSNQPQHF
>16|TRBD1|TRBV5-4|TRBJ1-6|NA
TGTGCCAGCAGGCAGACAGGGGGAACCTATAATTCACCCCTCCACTTT
CASRQTGGTYNSPLHF
>13|NA|TRBV5-4|TRBJ2-7|NA
TGTGCCAGCAGTTTACAGTACTCCTACGAGCAGTACTTC
CASSLQYSYEQYF
>15|TRBD1|TRBV28|TRBJ1-6|NA
TGTGCCAGCAGTTCGGGACAGGGGACAGGGCCACCCCTCCACTTT
CASSSGQGTGPPLHF
>16|NA|TRBV7-9|TRBJ1-1|NA
TGTGCCAGCAGCCCCAGTACAGGGATCTTGAACACTGAAGCTTTCTTT
CASSPSTGILNTEAFF
>15|TRBD1|TRBV5-6|TRBJ1-2|NA
TGTGCCAGCAGCCTAGGACAGGGTGGCATCTATGGCTACACCTTC
CASSLGQGGIYGYTF
>15|NA|TRBV9|TRBJ2-3|NA
TGTGCCAGCAGCGTAGCCCAGCGGGGCACAGATACGCAGTATTTT
CASSVAQRGTDTQYF
>12|NA|TRBV7-2|TRBJ1-6|NA
TGTGCCAGCAGCCGCTACGATTCACCCCTCCACTTT
CASSRYDSPLHF
>14|NA|TRBV11-2|TRBJ1-2|NA
TGTGCCAGCAGCTTGGGGCGGGGGCGCCGTGGCTACACCTTC
CASSLGRGRRGYTF
>15|NA|TRBV19|TRBJ1-4|once
TGTGCCAGTAGTATACGAGGGTCATCTAATGAAAAACTGTTTTTT
CASSIRGSSNEKLFF
>13|NA|TRBV18|TRBJ1-2|NA
TGTGCCAGCTCACCAGAGGGTGACTATGGCTACACCTTC
CASSPEGDYGYTF
>14|NA|TRBV7-9|TRBJ1-5|NA
TGTGCCAGCAGCCCGGGGGGGATAAATCAGCCCCAGCATTTT
CASSPGGINQPQHF
>14|NA|TRBV28|TRBJ2-7|NA
TGTGCCAGCAGTCTCCCGACAGGTTCCTACGAGCAGTACTTC
CASSLPTGSYEQYF